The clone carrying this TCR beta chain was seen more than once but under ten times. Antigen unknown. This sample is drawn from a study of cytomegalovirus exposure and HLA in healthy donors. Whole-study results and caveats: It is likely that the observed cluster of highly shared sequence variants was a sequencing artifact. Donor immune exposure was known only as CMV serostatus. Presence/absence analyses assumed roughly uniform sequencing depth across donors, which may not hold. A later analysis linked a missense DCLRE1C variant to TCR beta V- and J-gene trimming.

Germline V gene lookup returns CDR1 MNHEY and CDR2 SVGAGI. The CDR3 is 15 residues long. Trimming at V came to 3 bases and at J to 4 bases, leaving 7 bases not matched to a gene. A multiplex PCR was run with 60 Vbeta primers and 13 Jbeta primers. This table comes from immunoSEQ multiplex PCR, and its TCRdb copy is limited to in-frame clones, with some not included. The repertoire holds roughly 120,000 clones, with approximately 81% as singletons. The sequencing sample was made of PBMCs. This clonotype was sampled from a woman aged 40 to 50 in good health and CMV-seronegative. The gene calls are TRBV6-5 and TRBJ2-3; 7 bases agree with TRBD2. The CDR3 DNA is TGTGCCAGCAGTTATAACGGGGGGAAGGCAGATACGCAGTATTTT. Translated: CASSYNGGKADTQYF.